This TCR beta chain derives from a study of cytomegalovirus exposure and HLA in healthy donors. Amplification used 60 Vbeta primers and 13 Jbeta primers. Authors' methods: Per a later analysis, the number of unique TCR beta chains was around 79 million, of which around 10 million were shared. The data were produced by immunoSEQ multiplex PCR, yet TCRdb's version contains in-frame clones alone and is incomplete. V, J and clone size derive from that table, while D and trimming were established from the DNA sequence. The sample consists of about 130,000 clones, about 79% of them appearing once. A remark on this clone: Antigen unknown. The junction shows a germline mismatch at one end, possibly a read error.

Germline CDR1 and CDR2: SNHLY and FYNNEI. This CDR3 has 14 residues. Overall study results and limits: It was confirmed in vitro that a few of the CMV-associated chains were specific for CMV antigens. TCR beta chain V- and J-gene trimming was linked, in a later analysis, to a missense variant in DCLRE1C.

The sample taken for sequencing was PBMCs. The clonotype comes from a woman between 18 and 30 years old in good health and CMV-seropositive. The chain recombines TRBV2 with TRBJ2-1, with 11 positions matching TRBD2. The CDR3 nucleotides are TGTGCCAGCAGTGAAATAGCGGGGGGGTCTCCCCGGATCTTC. Translating it yields CASSEIAGGSPRIF.